The clone carrying this T cell receptor beta chain was observed once. Its target is not known. An end of the junction differs from the germline gene, which may be a read error. The data belong to a study of Ad26.COV2.S vaccination and SARS-CoV-2 variants. Study information: The COV1001 Ad26.COV2.S trial arm included the donor. Ad26.COV2.S shots went into the muscle once or twice, 56 days apart. Study outcomes and limitations: A substantial breadth of spike-specific CD8+ and CD4+ T cell responses after vaccination has been reported. People who got the vaccine or the placebo had similar non-spike TCR breadth.

Clones were read by immunoSEQ multiplex PCR, and TCRdb kept only the in-frame ones, dropping some. The sample has roughly 320,000 clones, around nine tenths seen once. Treatment meaning: around 19 received Ad26.COV2.S at low or high dose, single or two shots; roughly five received placebo; per-sample allocation not given. Sampling occurred on day 63 after the first vaccine or placebo injection. The material was peripheral blood, obtained in a trial of Ad26.COV2.S vaccine versus placebo. The receptor was derived from a person aged 18 to 59 who received the Ad26.COV2.S COVID-19 vaccine or a placebo.

The CDR3 DNA sequence: TGTGCCAGCAGCCAAGATCGGGGGACTCCAAACTTC. Translated, it gives CASSQDRGTPNF. V is TRBV3-1 (or the pseudogene TRBV3-2) and J is TRBJ2-5, with TRBD2 as a possible D gene (6 bases). This CDR3 is built from 12 residues. Germline CDR1 LGHDT, CDR2 YNNKEL (reference sequence).